The present T cell receptor (beta chain) was sequenced within a study of vaccination and CD4 T cells after COVID-19. Study-wide results and limits: Convalescent patients displayed a median about 85% of reactive clones emerging only post-vaccination.

Sequencing of cultured CD4+ T cell DNA used the Oncomine TCR Beta short-read assay. Using the QIAamp micro DNA kit, genomic DNA was extracted from the CD4+ T cells that had been cultured. TCRdb re-derived calls from the PCR reads in MiXCR, one entry per CDR3 protein. Among some 18,000 distinct CDR3 sequences listed, 43% were seen once. Documented treatment: roughly nine-day PBMC culture with coronavirus spike peptide pools or control peptides (ViraFEST assay). In the case of this clonotype: Its target is unknown.

Sequencing was performed on CD4+ T cells from blood, cultured in vitro, taken after SARS-CoV-2 vaccination. The receptor was isolated from a human donor who had recovered from COVID-19.

The CDR3 region has the DNA TGCGCCAGCAGAGCTACTGGAAGTACGCAGTATTTT. It encodes CASRATGSTQYF. The chain employs TRBV10-2 and TRBJ2-3; the D is unclear. Germline assignment: CDR1 WSHSY and CDR2 SAAADI. V lost 6 bases and J lost 8, with 12 bases in between. The CDR3 is 12 amino acids.